A single sample gave rise to the 25 T cell receptor beta chains below, sequenced in a study of blood T cell repertoires in COVID-19. Repertoires were generated with immunoSEQ multiplex PCR, while TCRdb's copy carries only in-frame clones and drops some. The sample lists 90,000 to 120,000 clones, roughly 80% occurring once. The specimen sequenced was peripheral blood. The receptors originated from a man between 70 and 80 years old with active or convalescent COVID-19.

The rearrangement uses TRBV18 and TRBJ2-7; possible D gene TRBD2, 6 bases. V was trimmed by 6 bases and J by 4 bases, leaving 19 bases between them. Per the germline V gene, CDR1 is KGHSH and CDR2 is LQKENI. The CDR3 runs to 15 residues. Here the CDR3 reads CASSLPKAGLYEQYF. The CDR3 DNA is TGTGCCAGCTCTCTTCCCAAAGCGGGCCTTTACGAGCAGTACTTC.

V and J are TRBV3-1 (or the pseudogene TRBV3-2) and TRBJ1-2; D ambiguous. CDR1 and CDR2 (germline): LGHDT, YNNKEL (reference sequence). Trimming took 1 base from V and 4 from J, leaving 10 bases between them. This CDR3 spans 14 amino acids. CDR3 in amino acids: CASSQAGRPYGYTF. In nucleotides, the CDR3 is TGTGCCAGCAGCCAAGCAGGCCGCCCCTATGGCTACACCTTC.

The chain recombines TRBV15 with TRBJ2-1; TRBD2 agrees at 10 bases. The CDR3 is made up of 17 amino acids. In germline, CDR1 is LNHNV, CDR2 YYDKDF (reference sequence). Trimming removed 3 bases from V and 2 bases from J; junction bases left unmatched: 7. CDR3 coding DNA: TGTGCCACCAGCAGGGGGGTAAGCGGGAGGGCCTACAATGAGCAGTTCTTC. Its protein product is CATSRGVSGRAYNEQFF.

The gene calls are TRBV5-6 and TRBJ2-1; 7 bases align to TRBD2. Germline lookup yields CDR1 SGHDT and CDR2 YYEEEE. The length of the CDR3 is 15 residues. Unmatched junction bases numbered 10, after V lost 4 bases and J lost 6 bases. The CDR3 spells CASSRGGRTSNEQFF. CDR3 coding DNA: TGTGCCAGCAGCCGGGGCGGGAGAACCTCCAATGAGCAGTTCTTC.

The chain carries TRBV6-2 or TRBV6-3 and TRBJ1-5; 8 bases agree with TRBD1. The J segment lost 7 bases and the V segment lost 5 bases, leaving 7 bases of the junction unmatched. The CDR3 spans 14 residues. CDR1 and CDR2 (germline): MNHEY, SVGEGT. The CDR3 region is CASSGQGVQQPQHF. The CDR3 coding sequence is TGTGCCAGCAGTGGACAGGGAGTACAACAGCCCCAGCATTTT.

This chain uses TRBV18 with TRBJ1-2, with 8 bases lining up with TRBD1. CDR1 and CDR2 from the germline V gene are KGHSH and LQKENI. This CDR3 comprises 15 residues. With 3 bases clipped from V and 1 base from J, the junction kept 4 bases outside the gene matches. The CDR3 reads CASSPGQANNYGYTF. The CDR3, as DNA: TGTGCCAGCTCACCGGGACAGGCCAATAACTATGGCTACACCTTC.

The chain carries TRBV2 and TRBJ2-5; 9 bases line up with TRBD2. This CDR3 has 15 residues. In germline, CDR1 is SNHLY, CDR2 FYNNEI. The trim removed 4 bases at V and 1 base at J, leaving 4 bases unmatched. The CDR3 here is CASSGPSGVQETQYF. CDR3 in DNA: TGTGCCAGCAGTGGTCCTAGCGGGGTCCAAGAGACCCAGTACTTC.

The chain links TRBV10-1 to TRBJ2-1; D might be TRBD2 (6 bases). The V gene's germline CDR1 is WNHNN and CDR2 SYGVQD (reference sequence). This CDR3 has 16 residues. Trimming shortened V by 7 bases and J by 6 bases, and 22 bases separated the two germline ends. CDR3 protein: CASKEEGLYWGNEQFF. The CDR3 nucleotides are TGCGCCAGCAAAGAAGAGGGACTTTACTGGGGCAATGAGCAGTTCTTC.

The chain couples TRBV24-1 to TRBJ2-1; 11 bases line up with TRBD2. CDR3 length: 16 residues. V shed 6 bases and J 9 bases; nucleotides not matched to a gene: 12. Germline lookup yields CDR1 KGHDR and CDR2 SFDVKD. CDR3 nucleotides: TGTGCCACCAGTAGCGCTAGCGGGAGGTTGAAGGGTGAGCAGTTCTTC. This encodes CATSSASGRLKGEQFF.

This rearrangement joins TRBV12-5 to TRBJ1-1; possibly TRBD1 for D (6 bases). The CDR3 loop spans 16 amino acids. V dropped 6 bases and J dropped 0 bases, with 17 bases sitting between them. Germline V gene data show CDR1 as LGHNT and CDR2 as FRNRAP. DNA for the CDR3: TGTGCTAGTGGGGACCCCAGACAGGCATTGAACACTGAAGCTTTCTTT. Translation: CASGDPRQALNTEAFF. The full variable domain, in which reference TRBV12-5 and TRBJ1-1 provide the parts outside the CDR3, is DARVTQTPRHKVTEMGQEVTMRCQPILGHNTVFWYRQTMMQGLELLAYFRNRAPLDDSGMPKDRFSAEMPDATLATLKIQPSEPRDSAVYFCASGDPRQALNTEAFFGQGTRLTVV.

The chain has TRBV5-1 and TRBJ2-5; 8 bases align to TRBD2. V lost 0 bases and J lost 4; bases outside the gene matches: 11. The CDR3 consists of 17 residues. Per germline, CDR1 SGHRS and CDR2 YFSETQ. The CDR3 spells CASSLGLAGKRGETQYF. The DNA for the CDR3 is TGCGCCAGCAGCTTGGGTTTAGCGGGAAAGCGAGGAGAGACCCAGTACTTC.

The J gene is TRBJ1-1, the V gene TRBV5-1; possible D gene TRBD1, 5 bases. Germline-derived CDR1 and CDR2 are SGHRS and YFSETQ. The ends were cut back, 1 base at V and 5 bases at J, with 9 bases in the middle. The CDR3 is 13 amino acids. The CDR3 spells CASSLRGGTEAFF. The CDR3 nucleotides are TGCGCCAGCAGCTTGAGGGGTGGTACTGAAGCTTTCTTT.

The rearrangement uses TRBV28 and TRBJ1-1; TRBD1 might be the D (5 bases). Germline V gene data show CDR1 as MDHEN and CDR2 as SYDVKM. The CDR3 loop spans 15 amino acids. Trimming removed 8 bases from V and 0 bases from J, with 16 bases in between. The CDR3 sequence: CASGPNRGMNTEAFF. CDR3 DNA sequence: TGTGCCAGCGGGCCAAACCGGGGGATGAACACTGAAGCTTTCTTT.

The chain recombines TRBV19 with TRBJ2-1, with 13 bases matching TRBD2. The V gene end was trimmed by 6 bases and the J gene end by 4 bases; junction bases not matched to a gene: 6. The CDR3 sequence is 16 residues long. Germline-derived CDR1 and CDR2 are LNHDA and SQIVND (reference sequence). The CDR3 sequence is CASSRTSGSAYNEQFF. The CDR3 DNA sequence: TGTGCCAGTAGCCGGACTAGCGGGAGCGCTTACAATGAGCAGTTCTTC.

In regard to this clone: This sample includes further DNA sequences coding for the same CDR3. The chain couples TRBV6-1 to TRBJ2-3; possibly TRBD1 for D (6 bases). The CDR3 length is 14 residues. Trimming took 3 bases from V and 2 from J, leaving 9 bases between them. From germline, CDR1 is MNHNS and CDR2 SASEGT. CDR3 nucleotide sequence: TGTGCCAGCAGTGACAGGGGCCCCACAGATACGCAGTATTTT. It yields the protein CASSDRGPTDTQYF.

This clone has more than one count but fewer than ten. This chain links TRBV19 with TRBJ2-7; D call uncertain. The CDR3 consists of 14 residues. V dropped 1 base and J dropped 5 bases, with 12 bases sitting between them. Germline assignment: CDR1 LNHDA and CDR2 SQIVND (reference sequence). The CDR3 region is CASSIVPGVHEQYF. DNA for the CDR3: TGTGCCAGTAGTATAGTTCCGGGTGTCCACGAGCAGTACTTC.

This chain links TRBV9 with TRBJ1-1; D gene ambiguous. V was trimmed by 3 bases and J by 7 bases, leaving 16 bases between them. Germline V gene sequence: CDR1 SGDLS, CDR2 YYNGEE. The CDR3 consists of 14 residues. The CDR3 spells CASSAQAFGGEAFF. CDR3 in DNA: TGTGCCAGCAGCGCCCAGGCCTTTGGAGGTGAAGCTTTCTTT. Full variable domain (missing parts from reference TRBV9 and TRBJ1-1): DSGVTQTPKHLITATGQRVTLRCSPRSGDLSVYWYQQSLDQGLQFLIQYYNGEERAKGNILERFSAQQFPDLHSELNLSSLELGDSALYFCASSAQAFGGEAFFGQGTRLTVV.

This clone was seen only a few times. This chain links TRBV2 with TRBJ2-1, with TRBD2 matching over 13 bases. In germline, CDR1 is SNHLY, CDR2 FYNNEI. The CDR3 sequence is 15 residues long. The junction had 5 bases not matched to a gene; V was cut back by 5 bases and J by 7 bases. The CDR3 is CASSLLAGGLNEQFF. Written as DNA, the CDR3 is TGTGCCAGCAGTTTACTAGCGGGGGGGTTAAATGAGCAGTTCTTC.

Only a few counts were recorded for this clone. This sequence joins TRBV12-3 or TRBV12-4 and TRBJ2-7, with TRBD2 matching over 11 bases. The CDR3 runs to 13 residues. V was clipped by 8 bases and J by 6 bases; unmatched bases: 6. The CDR3 nucleotides are TGTGCCAGCCGACTAGCGGGACTAACCGAGCAGTACTTC. Protein sequence: CASRLAGLTEQYF.

The V call is TRBV28, the J call TRBJ1-5, with 7 positions matching TRBD1. The V gene's germline CDR1 is MDHEN and CDR2 SYDVKM. This CDR3 has 15 amino acids. V lost 4 bases and J lost 4; bases outside the gene matches: 7. This chain's CDR3 is CASSSRDRPNQPQHF. CDR3 DNA: TGTGCCAGCAGTTCCCGGGACAGACCTAATCAGCCCCAGCATTTT.

The V and J genes are TRBV7-8 and TRBJ2-1, with 8 bases identical to TRBD2. The V segment lost 9 bases and the J segment 6 bases; nucleotides outside the gene matches: 7. This CDR3 spans 13 amino acids. CDR1 SGHVS and CDR2 FQNEAQ come from the germline V gene. CDR3 region: CASGGRHSNEQFF. The CDR3 DNA follows: TGTGCCAGTGGCGGGAGGCATAGCAATGAGCAGTTCTTC.

J is TRBJ1-3 and V is TRBV30; 7 bases align to TRBD1. Germline V gives CDR1 GTSNPN, CDR2 SVGIG (reference sequence). V lost 1 base, J lost 8 bases, and 2 bases stayed unmatched. The CDR3 runs to 12 residues. The CDR3: CAWSAQGYTIYF. CDR3 sequence (DNA): TGTGCCTGGAGTGCACAGGGGTACACCATATATTTT. Looking up the rest from reference TRBV30 and TRBJ1-3 gives the full variable domain: SQTIHQWPATLVQPVGSPLSLECTVEGTSNPNLYWYRQAAGRGLQLLFYSVGIGQISSEVPQNLSASRPQDRQFILSSKKLLLSDSGFYLCAWSAQGYTIYFGEGSWLTVV.

This sequence joins TRBV20-1 and TRBJ2-6, with 7 bases matching TRBD1. Germline CDR1 is DFQATT and CDR2 is SNEGSKA (reference sequence). This CDR3 spans 23 amino acids. The V segment lost 3 bases and the J segment 0 bases; nucleotides outside the gene matches: 26. The DNA of the CDR3 is TGCAGTGCTAGTCCCCTGCCCGGGTCGTCCCAGGGACAGTTAAGCTCTGGGGCCAACGTCCTGACTTTC. It encodes CSASPLPGSSQGQLSSGANVLTF.

This clone has only a few counts. The chain employs TRBV5-1 and TRBJ1-1, with 12 bases identical to TRBD1. CDR1 SGHRS and CDR2 YFSETQ come from the germline V gene. V lost 0 bases and J lost 3; bases outside the gene matches: 3. The CDR3 has 16 residues. CDR3 sequence reads: CASSLAGQGAYTEAFF. The CDR3 nucleotides read TGCGCCAGCAGCTTGGCGGGACAGGGGGCCTACACTGAAGCTTTCTTT.

This rearrangement joins TRBV18 to TRBJ2-2, with TRBD2 identical over 11 bases. V was pared by 1 base and J by 7 bases, with 11 bases of the junction left unmatched. CDR1 is KGHSH, CDR2 LQKENI, per germline. This CDR3 spans 18 amino acids. This CDR3 reads CASSPRIGTSGPVGELFF. The CDR3, as DNA: TGTGCCAGCTCACCACGTATTGGGACTAGCGGACCCGTCGGGGAGCTGTTTTTT.